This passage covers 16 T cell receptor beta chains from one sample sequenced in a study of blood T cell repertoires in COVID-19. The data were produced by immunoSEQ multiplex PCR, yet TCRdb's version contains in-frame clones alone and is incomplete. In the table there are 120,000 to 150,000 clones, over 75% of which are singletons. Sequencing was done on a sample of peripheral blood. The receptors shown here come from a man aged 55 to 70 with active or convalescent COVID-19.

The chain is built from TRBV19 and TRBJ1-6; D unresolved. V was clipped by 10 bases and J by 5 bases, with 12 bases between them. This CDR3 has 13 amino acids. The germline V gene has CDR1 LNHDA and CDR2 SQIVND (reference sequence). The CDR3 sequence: CATSGRDNSPLHF. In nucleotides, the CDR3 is TGTGCCACCTCGGGGAGGGATAATTCACCCCTCCACTTT.

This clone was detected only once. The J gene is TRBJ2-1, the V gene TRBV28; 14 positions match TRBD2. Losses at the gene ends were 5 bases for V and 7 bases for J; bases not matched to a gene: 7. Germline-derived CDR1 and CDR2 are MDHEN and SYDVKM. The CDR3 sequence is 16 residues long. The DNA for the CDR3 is TGTGCCAGCAGTGCAGCCGGGACTAGCGGGAGTAATGAGCAGTTCTTC. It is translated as CASSAAGTSGSNEQFF. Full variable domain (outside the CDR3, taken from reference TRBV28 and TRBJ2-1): DVKVTQSSRYLVKRTGEKVFLECVQDMDHENMFWYRQDPGLGLRLIYFSYDVKMKEKGDIPEGYSVSREKKERFSLILESASTNQTSMYLCASSAAGTSGSNEQFFGPGTRLTVL.

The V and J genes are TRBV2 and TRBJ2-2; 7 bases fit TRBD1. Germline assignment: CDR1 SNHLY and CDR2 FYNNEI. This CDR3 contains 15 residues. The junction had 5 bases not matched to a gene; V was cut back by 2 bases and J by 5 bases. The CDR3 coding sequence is TGTGCCAGCAGTGAATACAGGGGCGAGACCGGGGAGCTGTTTTTT. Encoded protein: CASSEYRGETGELFF.

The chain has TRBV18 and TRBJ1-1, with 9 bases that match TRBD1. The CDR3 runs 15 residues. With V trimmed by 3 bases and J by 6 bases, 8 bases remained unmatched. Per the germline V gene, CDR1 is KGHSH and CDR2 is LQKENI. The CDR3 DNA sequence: TGTGCCAGCTCACCGCGAGGGACAGGGTTCGCTGAAGCTTTCTTT. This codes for CASSPRGTGFAEAFF.

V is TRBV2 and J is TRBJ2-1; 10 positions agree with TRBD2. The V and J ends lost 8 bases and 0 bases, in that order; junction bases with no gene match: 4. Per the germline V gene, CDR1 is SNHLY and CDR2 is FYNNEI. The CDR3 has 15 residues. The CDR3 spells CASRLAGSSYNEQFF. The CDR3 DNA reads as TGTGCCAGCCGACTAGCGGGTAGCTCCTACAATGAGCAGTTCTTC.

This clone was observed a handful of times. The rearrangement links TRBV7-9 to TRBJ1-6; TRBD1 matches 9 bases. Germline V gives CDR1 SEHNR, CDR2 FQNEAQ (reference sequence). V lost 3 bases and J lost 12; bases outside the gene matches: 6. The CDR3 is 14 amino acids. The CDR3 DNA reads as TGTGCCAGCAGCTTCCCGGGACAGGGTGGACCCCTCCACTTT. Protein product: CASSFPGQGGPLHF.

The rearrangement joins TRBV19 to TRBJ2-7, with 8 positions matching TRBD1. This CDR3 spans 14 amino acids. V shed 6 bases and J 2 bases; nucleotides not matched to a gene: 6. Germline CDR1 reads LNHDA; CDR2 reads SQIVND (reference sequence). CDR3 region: CASSPGTGPYEQYF. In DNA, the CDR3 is TGTGCCAGTAGCCCCGGGACAGGTCCCTACGAGCAGTACTTC.

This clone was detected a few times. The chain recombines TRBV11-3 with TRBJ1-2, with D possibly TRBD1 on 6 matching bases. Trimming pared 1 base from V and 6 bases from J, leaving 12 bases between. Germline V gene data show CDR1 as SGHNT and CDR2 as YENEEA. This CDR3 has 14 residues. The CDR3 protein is CASSLGHRDHGYTF. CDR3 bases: TGTGCCAGCAGCTTAGGTCACAGGGACCATGGCTACACCTTC.

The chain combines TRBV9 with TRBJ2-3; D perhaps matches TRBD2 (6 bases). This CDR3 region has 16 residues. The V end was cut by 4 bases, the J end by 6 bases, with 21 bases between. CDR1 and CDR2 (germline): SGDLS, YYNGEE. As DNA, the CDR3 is TGTGCCAGCAGCCGGGACTCGCCGCCCATAGGGGATACGCAGTATTTT. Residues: CASSRDSPPIGDTQYF.

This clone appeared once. CDR3: CASSQDSLGTDTQYF. DNA for the CDR3: TGCGCCAGCAGCCAGGACAGCTTAGGCACAGATACGCAGTATTTT. This chain uses TRBV5-1 with TRBJ2-3, with TRBD1 as a possible D gene (6 bases). This CDR3 comprises 15 residues. The V end lost 4 bases, the J end lost 1 base, and 13 bases lay between the germline ends. The germline V gene has CDR1 SGHRS and CDR2 YFSETQ.

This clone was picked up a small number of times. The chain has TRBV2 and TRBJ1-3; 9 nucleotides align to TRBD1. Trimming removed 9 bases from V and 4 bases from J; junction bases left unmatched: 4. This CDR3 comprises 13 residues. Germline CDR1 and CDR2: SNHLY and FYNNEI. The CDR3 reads CARQGALGNTIYF. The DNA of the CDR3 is TGTGCCAGACAGGGGGCGCTAGGAAACACCATATATTTT.

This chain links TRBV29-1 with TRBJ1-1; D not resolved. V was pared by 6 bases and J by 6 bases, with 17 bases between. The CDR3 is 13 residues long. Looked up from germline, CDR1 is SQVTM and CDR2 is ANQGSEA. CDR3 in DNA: TGCAGCGTGGAGAATGGGTTTTTCCCTGAAGCTTTCTTT. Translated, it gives CSVENGFFPEAFF. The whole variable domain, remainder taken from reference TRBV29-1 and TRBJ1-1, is SAVISQKPSRDICQRGTSLTIQCQVDSQVTMMFWYRQQPGQSLTLIATANQGSEATYESGFVIDKFPISRPNLTFSTLTVSNMSPEDSSIYLCSVENGFFPEAFFGQGTRLTVV.

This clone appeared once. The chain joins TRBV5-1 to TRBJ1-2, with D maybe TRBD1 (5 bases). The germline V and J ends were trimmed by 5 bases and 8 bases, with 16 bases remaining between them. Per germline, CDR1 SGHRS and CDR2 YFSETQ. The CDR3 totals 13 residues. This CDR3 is CASRFDSMLGYTF. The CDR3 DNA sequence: TGCGCCAGCAGATTTGACAGTATGTTGGGCTACACCTTC.

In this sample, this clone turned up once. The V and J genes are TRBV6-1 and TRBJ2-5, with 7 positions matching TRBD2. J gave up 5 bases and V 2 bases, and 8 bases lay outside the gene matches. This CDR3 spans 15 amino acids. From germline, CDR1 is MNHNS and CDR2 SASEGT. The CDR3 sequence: CASSEMGGSFETQYF. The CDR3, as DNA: TGTGCCAGCAGTGAAATGGGCGGGAGTTTTGAGACCCAGTACTTC.

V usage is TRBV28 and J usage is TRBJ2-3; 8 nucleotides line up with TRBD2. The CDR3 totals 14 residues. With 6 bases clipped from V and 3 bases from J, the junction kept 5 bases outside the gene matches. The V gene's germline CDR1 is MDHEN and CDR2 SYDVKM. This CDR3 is CASSEREKTDTQYF. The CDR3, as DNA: TGTGCCAGCAGCGAGCGGGAGAAGACAGATACGCAGTATTTT. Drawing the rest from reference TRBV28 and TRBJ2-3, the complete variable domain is DVKVTQSSRYLVKRTGEKVFLECVQDMDHENMFWYRQDPGLGLRLIYFSYDVKMKEKGDIPEGYSVSREKKERFSLILESASTNQTSMYLCASSEREKTDTQYFGPGTRLTVL.

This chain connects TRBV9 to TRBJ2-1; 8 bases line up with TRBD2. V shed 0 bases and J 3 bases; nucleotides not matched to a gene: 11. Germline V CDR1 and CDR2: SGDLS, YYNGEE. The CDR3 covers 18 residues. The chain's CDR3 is CASSVVGRAVDGYNEQFF. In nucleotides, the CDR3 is TGTGCCAGCAGCGTAGTCGGGAGGGCCGTCGACGGCTACAATGAGCAGTTCTTC.